These 20 T cell receptor beta chains came from one sample sequenced in a study of OX40 agonist ivuxolimab in advanced cancers. Generated by immunoSEQ multiplex PCR, the TCRdb table keeps only in-frame clones and is missing some. Of some 77,000 clones listed, roughly 85% were seen once; the top ten hold 2% to 2.5%. The sequencing used CD4+ or CD8+ T cells sorted from blood, collected in a trial of the OX40 agonist ivuxolimab. The receptor source for this set is an adult with an advanced solid tumor such as melanoma, head and neck, liver or kidney cancer.

The chain carries TRBV7-3 and TRBJ2-1, with TRBD2 as a possible D gene (5 bases). The CDR3 has 13 residues. V gave up 5 bases and J gave up 9 bases, with 14 bases separating them. Germline V CDR1 and CDR2: SGHTA, FQGTGA. The CDR3 bases are TGTGCCAGCAGCCCTACTACAGCGGCTGAGCAGTTCTTC. This translates into CASSPTTAAEQFF.

The chain links TRBV10-3 to TRBJ2-6; maybe TRBD2 (6 bases). Trimming left V 3 bases short and J 1 base short, with 10 bases between. The CDR3 is made up of 16 amino acids. The germline CDR1 and CDR2 sequences are ENHRY and SYGVKD. The CDR3 sequence: CAISEAGNSGANVLTF. DNA of the CDR3: TGTGCCATCAGTGAAGCGGGCAATTCTGGGGCCAACGTCCTGACTTTC.

The rearrangement joins TRBV27 to TRBJ1-5; D remains ambiguous. This CDR3 has 15 amino acids. V lost 1 base and J lost 2, with 9 bases in between. CDR1 and CDR2 (germline): MNHEY, SMNVEV (reference sequence). The CDR3 region has the DNA TGTGCCAGCAGTTTATTTTCAGTAGGCAATCAGCCCCAGCATTTT. Translated, it gives CASSLFSVGNQPQHF.

This sequence joins TRBV19 and TRBJ2-5, with 12 bases aligning to TRBD2. The CDR3 consists of 17 residues. The V and J ends lost 5 bases and 5 bases, in that order; junction bases with no gene match: 12. Germline V gives CDR1 LNHDA, CDR2 SQIVND (reference sequence). CDR3 in amino acids: CASSGRTSGTGRETQYF. Written as DNA, the CDR3 is TGTGCCAGTAGTGGACGGACTAGCGGGACGGGACGGGAGACCCAGTACTTC.

The chain couples TRBV29-1 to TRBJ2-7; tentative D call: TRBD2 (5 bases). Germline values: CDR1 SQVTM, CDR2 ANQGSEA. V lost 5 bases and J 2 bases, leaving 16 bases between the germline ends. This CDR3 contains 14 residues. CDR3 amino acids: CSVNQRGSAYEQYF. CDR3 bases: TGCAGCGTTAATCAACGGGGTTCAGCCTACGAGCAGTACTTC.

V and J are TRBV2 and TRBJ2-2; TRBD2 aligns across 13 bases. The CDR3 runs to 20 residues. Germline V CDR1 and CDR2: SNHLY, FYNNEI. V was pared by 6 bases and J by 7 bases, with 20 bases of the junction left unmatched. CDR3 bases: TGTGCCAGCAGCACCGGGACAGGGGCACTAGCGGGAGGGCCGAACGGGGAGCTGTTTTTT. It translates to CASSTGTGALAGGPNGELFF.

V gene TRBV2 combines with J gene TRBJ2-1, with 12 bases lining up with TRBD2. V shed 6 bases and J 9 bases; nucleotides not matched to a gene: 3. The CDR3 runs 13 residues. Germline loops: CDR1 SNHLY, CDR2 FYNNEI. CDR3 amino acids: CASRLAGGPEQFF. CDR3 DNA sequence: TGTGCCAGCAGACTAGCGGGGGGACCTGAGCAGTTCTTC.

A note on this clone: Other DNA variants within this sample encode the same CDR3. The V and J genes are TRBV6-5 and TRBJ2-7; D is undetermined. Germline CDR1 MNHEY, CDR2 SVGAGI. CDR3 length: 13 residues. Trimming removed 0 bases from V and 2 bases from J, with 5 bases in between. The CDR3 nucleotides are TGTGCCAGCAGTTACTCACCCACCTACGAGCAGTACTTC. Amino acid sequence: CASSYSPTYEQYF.

CDR3 nucleotide sequence: TGCGCCACAACCCTGCCGAGGACTAGCGGGAACAAGCTCGAGCAGTACTTC. This gives the protein CATTLPRTSGNKLEQYF. The chain uses TRBV10-2 and TRBJ2-5; TRBD2 aligns across 12 bases. The better agreement between TRBJ2-7 and the DNA end casts doubt on the J call. The CDR3 covers 17 residues. CDR1 is WSHSY, CDR2 SAAADI, per germline.

The rearrangement joins TRBV15 to TRBJ1-4; TRBD1 agrees at 7 bases. This CDR3 has 13 residues. Trimming removed 10 bases from V and 8 bases from J; junction bases left unmatched: 10. Germline V CDR1 and CDR2: LNHNV, YYDKDF (reference sequence). The CDR3 bases are TGTGCCATTAGAAGGGGGCTTCGGGAAAAACTGTTTTTT. Encoded protein: CAIRRGLREKLFF.

The chain links TRBV18 to TRBJ2-1; 7 nucleotides align to TRBD2. The CDR3 loop spans 19 amino acids. Germline-derived CDR1 and CDR2 are KGHSH and LQKENI. J lost 4 bases, V lost 3 bases, and 18 bases had no gene match. CDR3 protein: CASSPNKVLGLAVYNEQFF. CDR3 sequence (DNA): TGTGCCAGCTCACCGAACAAGGTCCTAGGGCTAGCGGTGTACAATGAGCAGTTCTTC.

The V call is TRBV30, the J call TRBJ1-2; D not resolved. Germline V gene lookup returns CDR1 GTSNPN and CDR2 SVGIG (reference sequence). Trimming removed 0 bases from V and 8 bases from J, with 13 bases in between. This CDR3 is built from 13 residues. Here the CDR3 DNA reads TGTGCCTGGAGTGTAACCCGGGCCGGAGGCTACACCTTC. This codes for CAWSVTRAGGYTF.

The V gene is TRBV11-2, the J gene TRBJ2-3; possibly TRBD1 for D (5 bases). This CDR3 contains 18 residues. V lost 0 bases and J lost 0, with 16 bases in between. Per the germline V gene, CDR1 is SGHAT and CDR2 is FQNNGV. The CDR3 nucleotides read TGTGCCAGCAGCTTAGATCTCTGGGGCCCCCTGAGCACAGATACGCAGTATTTT. Translated, it gives CASSLDLWGPLSTDTQYF.

The rearrangement links TRBV9 to TRBJ2-1, with D perhaps matching TRBD2 (6 bases). Trimming cost V 0 bases and J 8 bases, with 12 bases left between them. The CDR3 is made up of 14 amino acids. The V gene's germline CDR1 is SGDLS and CDR2 YYNGEE. CDR3 coding DNA: TGTGCCAGCAGCGTAGAGACTAGGAACTATGAGCAGTTCTTC. Translating it yields CASSVETRNYEQFF.

The rearrangement joins TRBV6-6 to TRBJ1-2; possible D gene TRBD1, 6 bases. This CDR3 region has 15 residues. Trimming removed 4 bases at V and 4 bases at J, with 16 bases between. Germline V gene lookup returns CDR1 MNHNY and CDR2 SVGAGI (reference sequence). CDR3 bases: TGTGCCAGCAGTTCCCCCGACAGGTCCGGCTATGGCTACACCTTC. This sequence encodes CASSSPDRSGYGYTF.

This clone was observed a few times. This sequence joins TRBV28 and TRBJ2-1; D is uncertain. This CDR3 comprises 11 residues. The germline V gene has CDR1 MDHEN and CDR2 SYDVKM. The germline V and J ends were trimmed by 4 bases and 8 bases, with 6 bases remaining between them. CDR3 DNA sequence: TGTGCCAGCAGTTCCAGAGATGAGCAGTTCTTC. Translated: CASSSRDEQFF.

V gene TRBV4-1 combines with J gene TRBJ1-1; 7 bases are a match to TRBD1. The CDR3 consists of 14 residues. The ends lost 2 bases at V and 4 bases at J; junction bases unmatched: 4. CDR1 MGHRA and CDR2 YSYEKL come from the germline V gene. Here the CDR3 reads CASSQIDRATEAFF. CDR3 DNA sequence: TGCGCCAGCAGCCAAATAGACAGGGCCACTGAAGCTTTCTTT.

The CDR3 sequence: CASSLGQGMNTEAFF. CDR3 DNA: TGTGCCAGCAGCCTAGGACAGGGGATGAACACTGAAGCTTTCTTT. J is TRBJ1-1 and V is TRBV11-1; 9 bases match TRBD1. Germline V gene data show CDR1 as SGHAT and CDR2 as FQDESV (reference sequence). The V segment lost 5 bases and the J segment 0 bases; nucleotides outside the gene matches: 4. CDR3 length equals 15 residues.

The V gene is TRBV7-9, the J gene TRBJ2-2; perhaps TRBD2 as D (6 bases). Per germline, CDR1 SEHNR and CDR2 FQNEAQ (reference sequence). CDR3 length equals 14 residues. Trimming stripped 6 bases from V and 3 bases from J, with 11 bases between. The CDR3 sequence: CASRVRRDTGELFF. CDR3 nucleotides: TGTGCCAGCAGAGTGAGGAGGGACACCGGGGAGCTGTTTTTT.

The chain recombines TRBV7-2 with TRBJ2-3; D is unresolved. V dropped 0 bases and J dropped 4 bases, with 8 bases sitting between them. The CDR3 runs to 14 residues. Germline CDR1 is SGHTA and CDR2 is FQGNSA. CDR3 region: CASSLAAVADTQYF. The CDR3 nucleotides are TGTGCCAGCAGCTTAGCGGCAGTAGCAGATACGCAGTATTTT.